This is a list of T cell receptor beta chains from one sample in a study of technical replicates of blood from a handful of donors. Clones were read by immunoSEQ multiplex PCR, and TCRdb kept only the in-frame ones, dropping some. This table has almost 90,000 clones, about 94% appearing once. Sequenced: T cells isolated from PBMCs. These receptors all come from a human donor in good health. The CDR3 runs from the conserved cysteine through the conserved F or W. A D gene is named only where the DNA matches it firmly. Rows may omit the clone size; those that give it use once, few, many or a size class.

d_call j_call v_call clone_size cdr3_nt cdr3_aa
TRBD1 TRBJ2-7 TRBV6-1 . TGTGCCAGCAGACCGGGACAGGGAGTTTACGAGCAGTACTTC CASRPGQGVYEQYF
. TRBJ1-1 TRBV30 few TGTGCCTGGAGAGGACAGAACACTGAAGCTTTCTTT CAWRGQNTEAFF
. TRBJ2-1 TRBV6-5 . TGTGCCAGCATCCAGCACGCAGGCGGGGATGAGCAGTTCTTC CASIQHAGGDEQFF
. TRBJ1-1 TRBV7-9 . TGTGCCAGCAGCGAGGGGCTCGGGAGGACTGAAGCTTTCTTT CASSEGLGRTEAFF
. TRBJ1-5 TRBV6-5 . TGTGCCAGCAGCCGAGACAGAGGCCATCAGCCCCAGCATTTT CASSRDRGHQPQHF
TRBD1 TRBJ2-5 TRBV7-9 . TGTGCCAGCAGCCCAAACAGGGGACAAGAGACCCAGTACTTC CASSPNRGQETQYF
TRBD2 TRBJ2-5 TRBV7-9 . TGTGCCAGCAGCTGGACAACAGGACTAGGCCAAGAGACCCAGTACTTC CASSWTTGLGQETQYF
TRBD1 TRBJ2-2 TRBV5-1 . TGCGCCAGCAGCCTACAGGGGGCGGAGACCGGGGAGCTGTTTTTT CASSLQGAETGELFF
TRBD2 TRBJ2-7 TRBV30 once TGTGCCTGGAGTGTTGGGACTAGCGGACCGTCCTACGAGCAGTACTTC CAWSVGTSGPSYEQYF
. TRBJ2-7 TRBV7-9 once TGTGCCAGCAGCTTTCCGGCAGGTTCTGCTTCCTACGAGCAGTACTTC CASSFPAGSASYEQYF
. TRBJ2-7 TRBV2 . TGTGCCAGCTCCGAGTCCCTAAATTCCTACGAGCAGTACTTC CASSESLNSYEQYF
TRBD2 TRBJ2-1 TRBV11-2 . TGTGCCAGCAGCCAGGGACTAGCGGGGAGTAATGAGCAGTTCTTC CASSQGLAGSNEQFF
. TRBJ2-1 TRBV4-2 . TGTGCCAGCAGCCAAGGCGGGTTTCACAATGAGCAGTTCTTC CASSQGGFHNEQFF
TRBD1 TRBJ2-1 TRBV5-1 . TGCGCCAGCAGCCCCGGACAGGCTTACAATGAGCAGTTCTTC CASSPGQAYNEQFF
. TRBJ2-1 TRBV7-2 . TGTGCCAGCCTTATTCCGGGATCTCGACCTCAGTTCTTC CASLIPGSRPQFF
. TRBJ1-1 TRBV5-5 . TGTGCCAGCGAACAGGGCGTGAACACTGAAGCTTTCTTT CASEQGVNTEAFF
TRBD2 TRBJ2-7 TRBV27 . TGTGCCAGCAGTCCCAGGACTAGCGGAGCCTACGAGCAGTACTTC CASSPRTSGAYEQYF
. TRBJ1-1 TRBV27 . TGTGCCAGCAGATCAACAACAGGGCTGAACACTGAAGCTTTCTTT CASRSTTGLNTEAFF
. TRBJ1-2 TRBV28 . TGTGCCAGCAGTTTATCAGGGACACCTGCTAACTATGGCTACACCTTC CASSLSGTPANYGYTF
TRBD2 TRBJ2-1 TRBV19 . TGTGCCAGTAGCACCAGCGGGGTCTGGAATGAGCAGTTCTTC CASSTSGVWNEQFF
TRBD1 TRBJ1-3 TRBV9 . TGTGCCAGCAGCGGACAGGGCTCTGGAAACACCATATATTTT CASSGQGSGNTIYF
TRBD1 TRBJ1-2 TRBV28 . TGTGCCAGCGTAGGACTCGGTACAGGGGGCGCGGGGTCGTATGGCTACACCTTC CASVGLGTGGAGSYGYTF
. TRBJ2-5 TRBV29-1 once TGCAGCGTCGAGGGCACCGAAGAGACCCAGTACTTC CSVEGTEETQYF
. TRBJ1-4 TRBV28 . TGTGCCAGCAGTTTTTTGGACACAGCAACTAATGAAAAACTGTTTTTT CASSFLDTATNEKLFF
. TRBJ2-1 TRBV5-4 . TGTGCCAGCAGCACGACTAGCTCCTACAATGAGCAGTTCTTC CASSTTSSYNEQFF
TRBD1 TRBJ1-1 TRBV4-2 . TGTGCCAGCAGCCAGGGACAGGGGTCGCGGAACGCTTTCTTT CASSQGQGSRNAFF
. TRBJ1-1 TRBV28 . TGTGCCAGCAGCCGTCAATCGGTCGGCACTGAAGCTTTCTTT CASSRQSVGTEAFF
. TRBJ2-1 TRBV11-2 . TGTGCCAGCAGCTTAGACGTCGTTTTTCCCTACAATGAGCAGTTCTTC CASSLDVVFPYNEQFF
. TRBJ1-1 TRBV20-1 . TGCAGTGCCGGTGGTGAAGCTTTCTTT CSAGGEAFF
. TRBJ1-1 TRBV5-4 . TGTGCCAGCAGCTCCCGTGACTCCTTCGTTGAAGCTTTCTTT CASSSRDSFVEAFF
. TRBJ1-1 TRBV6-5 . TGTGCCAGCAGTTACCAGGCATTTAACACTGAAGCTTTCTTT CASSYQAFNTEAFF
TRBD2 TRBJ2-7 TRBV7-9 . TGTGCCAGCAGCTTTTCTAGCGGGAGGAGGTACGAGCAGTACTTC CASSFSSGRRYEQYF
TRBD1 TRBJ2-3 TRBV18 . TGTGCCAGCTCACGCCAAATCCGGACAGGAAGCACAGATACGCAGTATTTT CASSRQIRTGSTDTQYF
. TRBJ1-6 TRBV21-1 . TGTGCCAGCAGCATCGGGATCCCCTATAATTCACCCCTCCACTTT CASSIGIPYNSPLHF
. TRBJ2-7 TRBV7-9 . TGTGCCAGCAGCCCACGACAGGACGGTTCAGTGCAGTACTTC CASSPRQDGSVQYF
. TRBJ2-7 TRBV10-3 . TGTGCCATCAGTGTTGACTTCTTAAATTACGAGCAGTACTTC CAISVDFLNYEQYF
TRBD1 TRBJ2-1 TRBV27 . TGTGCCAGCAGTTTCGGACAGGGGGACTATGAGCAGTTCTTC CASSFGQGDYEQFF
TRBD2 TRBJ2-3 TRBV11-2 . TGTGCCAGCGGTGGGAGGGCCTTTGGCACAGATACGCAGTATTTT CASGGRAFGTDTQYF
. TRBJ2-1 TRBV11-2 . TGTGCCAGCAGCCTCGGGGACTGGAGTTACAATGAGCAGTTCTTC CASSLGDWSYNEQFF
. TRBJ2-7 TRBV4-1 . TGCGCCAGCAGCCAAGGGCCCACAGGGAGCTCCTACGAGCAGTACTTC CASSQGPTGSSYEQYF
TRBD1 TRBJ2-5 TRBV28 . TGTGCCAGCAGTCAGACAGGGGGCGAGGCGGAGACCCAGTACTTC CASSQTGGEAETQYF
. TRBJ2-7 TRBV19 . TGTGCCAGTAGTCAAGGGGAAGGCTCCTACGAGCAGTACTTC CASSQGEGSYEQYF
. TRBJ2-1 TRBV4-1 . TGCGCCAGCAGCCGCCTGGGAACAGGGAACACCTACAATGAGCAGTTCTTC CASSRLGTGNTYNEQFF